The T cell receptor (beta chain) under discussion was sequenced for a study of blood T cells in healthy people across ages. Overall study context: Researchers report that template switching captured about one barcoded beta molecule per two T cells. General observations from the study: Versus aged donors, long-lived donors had higher diversity and more naive CD4+ cells.

Next came a second PCR, run for roughly 7 to 12 cycles, which used a sample-barcoded 5' primer along with a J-beta primer mix. Every individual sample yielded 2.5 million or more paired-end reads (each containing CDR3). TCRdb passed the 5' RACE reads through MiXCR, listing each CDR3 protein once. The sample lists around 1.5 million distinct CDR3 sequences; around 42% were seen once. This CDR3 has 15 residues. J was trimmed by 7 bases and V by 8 bases; bases with no gene match: 13. The germline CDR1 and CDR2 sequences are MNHEY and SVGAGI. On this clonotype: Its antigen is as yet unknown.

The sequenced sample consisted of blood. This TCR was recovered from a young woman in good health. The gene calls are TRBV6-5 and TRBJ1-5; 8 positions agree with TRBD1. The CDR3: CASAETGGTEQPQHF. The CDR3 DNA follows: TGTGCCAGCGCCGAAACAGGGGGGACAGAGCAGCCCCAGCATTTT.